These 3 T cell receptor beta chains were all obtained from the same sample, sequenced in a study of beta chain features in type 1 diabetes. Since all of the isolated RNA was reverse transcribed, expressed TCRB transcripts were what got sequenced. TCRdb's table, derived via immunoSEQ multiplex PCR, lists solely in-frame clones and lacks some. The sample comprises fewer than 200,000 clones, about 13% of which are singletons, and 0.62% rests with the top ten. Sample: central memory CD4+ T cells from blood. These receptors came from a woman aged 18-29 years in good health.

The CDR3 is CAWMTGAGGHNEQFF. The CDR3 nucleotides read TGTGCCTGGATGACCGGGGCGGGGGGCCACAATGAGCAGTTCTTC. The V call is TRBV30, the J call TRBJ2-1, with 8 positions matching TRBD2. V was pared by 4 bases and J by 5 bases, with 10 bases of the junction left unmatched. This CDR3 is built from 15 residues. The germline gives CDR1 GTSNPN, CDR2 SVGIG (reference sequence).

The CDR3 bases are TGTGCCAGCCGGGACAGGGTATATCAGCCCCAGCATTTT. Encoded protein: CASRDRVYQPQHF. The chain couples TRBV28 to TRBJ1-5; the match to TRBD1 covers 9 bases. This CDR3 is built from 13 residues. J lost 5 bases, V lost 8 bases, and 4 bases had no gene match. Germline CDR1 is MDHEN and CDR2 is SYDVKM.

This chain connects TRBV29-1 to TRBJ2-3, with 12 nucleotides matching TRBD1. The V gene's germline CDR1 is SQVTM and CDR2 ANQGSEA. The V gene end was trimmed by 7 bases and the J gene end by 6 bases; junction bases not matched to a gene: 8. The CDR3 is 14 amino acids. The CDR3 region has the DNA TGCAGCGCTGAGGGACAGGGGGCGTGGGATACGCAGTATTTT. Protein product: CSAEGQGAWDTQYF.